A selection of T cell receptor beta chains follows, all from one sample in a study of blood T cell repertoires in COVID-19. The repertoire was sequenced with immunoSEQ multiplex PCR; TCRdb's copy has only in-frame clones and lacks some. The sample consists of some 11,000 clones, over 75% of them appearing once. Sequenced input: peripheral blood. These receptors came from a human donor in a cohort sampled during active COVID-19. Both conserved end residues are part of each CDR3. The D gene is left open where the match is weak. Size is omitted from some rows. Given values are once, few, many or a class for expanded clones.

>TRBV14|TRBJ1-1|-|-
CASSQAPGGEAEAFF
TGTGCCAGCAGCCAAGCGCCCGGGGGAGAAGCTGAAGCTTTCTTT
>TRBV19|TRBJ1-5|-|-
CASSIRGNQPQHF
TGTGCCAGTAGTATCAGGGGCAATCAGCCCCAGCATTTT
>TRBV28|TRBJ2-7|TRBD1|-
CASTHRGFSSEQYF
TGTGCCAGCACCCACAGGGGGTTCTCCTCCGAGCAGTACTTC
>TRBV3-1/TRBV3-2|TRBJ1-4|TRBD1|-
CASSQTTGTNEKLFF
TGTGCCAGCAGCCAGACGACAGGGACTAATGAAAAACTGTTTTTT
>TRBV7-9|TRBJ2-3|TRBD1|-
CASSLGRGSDTQYF
TGTGCCAGCAGCTTAGGCAGGGGGTCGGATACGCAGTATTTT
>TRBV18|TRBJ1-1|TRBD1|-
CASSPGQGMNTEAFF
TGTGCCAGCTCACCAGGACAGGGGATGAACACTGAAGCTTTCTTT
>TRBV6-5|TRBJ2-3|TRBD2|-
CASRRLAGFTDTQYF
TGTGCCAGCAGACGACTAGCGGGGTTCACAGATACGCAGTATTTT
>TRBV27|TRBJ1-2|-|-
CASSPRQANEPDIYGYTF
TGTGCCAGCAGTCCCCGCCAGGCCAACGAACCTGATATCTATGGCTACACCTTC
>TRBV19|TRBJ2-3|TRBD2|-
CASSITSGHTDTQYF
TGTGCCAGTAGTATCACTAGCGGACACACAGATACGCAGTATTTT
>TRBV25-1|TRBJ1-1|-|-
CASSESRGLGTEAFF
TGTGCCAGCAGTGAATCTAGGGGATTGGGGACTGAAGCTTTCTTT
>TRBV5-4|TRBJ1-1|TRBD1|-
CASRRQGAAEAFF
TGTGCCAGCAGACGACAGGGCGCGGCTGAAGCTTTCTTT
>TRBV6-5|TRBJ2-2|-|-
CASGRQRANTGELFF
TGTGCCAGTGGTAGGCAGAGGGCGAACACCGGGGAGCTGTTTTTT
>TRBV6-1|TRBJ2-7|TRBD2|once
CASSELGTSGNEQYF
TGTGCCAGCAGTGAATTGGGGACTAGCGGGAACGAGCAGTACTTC
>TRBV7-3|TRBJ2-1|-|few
CASSLGGGYNEQFF
TGTGCCAGCAGCTTAGGGGGAGGTTACAATGAGCAGTTCTTC
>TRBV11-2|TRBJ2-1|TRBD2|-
CASSLHSGSYNEQFF
TGTGCCAGCAGTCTACATAGCGGGAGCTACAATGAGCAGTTCTTC
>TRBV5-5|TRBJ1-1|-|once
CASSLQGQNTEAFF
TGTGCCAGCAGCTTGCAGGGGCAGAACACTGAAGCTTTCTTT
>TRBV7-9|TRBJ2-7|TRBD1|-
CASSLWTGGTGGEVEQYF
TGTGCCAGCAGCCTCTGGACCGGGGGGACAGGGGGTGAGGTCGAGCAGTACTTC
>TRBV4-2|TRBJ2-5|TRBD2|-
CASSPKGLAGGQETQYF
TGTGCCAGCAGCCCGAAGGGACTAGCGGGAGGGCAAGAGACCCAGTACTTC
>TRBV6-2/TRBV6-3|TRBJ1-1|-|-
CASSAYGVGGNTEAFF
TGTGCCAGCAGTGCCTACGGGGTAGGAGGGAACACTGAAGCTTTCTTT
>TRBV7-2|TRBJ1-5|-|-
CASSLYGAGGISNQPQHF
TGTGCCAGCAGCTTATATGGGGCCGGAGGGATTAGCAATCAGCCCCAGCATTTT
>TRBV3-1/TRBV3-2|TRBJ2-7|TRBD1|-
CASSRGQERPYEQYF
TGTGCCAGCAGCCGCGGACAGGAGCGACCCTACGAGCAGTACTTC
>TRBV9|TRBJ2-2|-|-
CASSVASASNTGELFF
TGTGCCAGCAGCGTAGCTAGCGCGAGTAACACCGGGGAGCTGTTTTTT
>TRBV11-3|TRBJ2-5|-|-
CASSLGGQETQYF
TGTGCCAGCAGCTTAGGTGGACAGGAGACCCAGTACTTC
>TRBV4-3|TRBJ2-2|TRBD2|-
CASSRGLAGDVAGELFF
TGCGCCAGCAGCCGAGGACTAGCGGGAGACGTGGCCGGGGAGCTGTTTTTT
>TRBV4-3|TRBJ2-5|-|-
CASSQAIGGLETQYF
TGCGCCAGCAGCCAAGCAATCGGCGGGCTGGAGACCCAGTACTTC
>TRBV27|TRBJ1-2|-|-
CASSKQGPANYGYTF
TGTGCCAGCAGTAAACAGGGTCCCGCTAACTATGGCTACACCTTC
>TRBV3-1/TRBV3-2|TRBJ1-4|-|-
CASSQGQTNEKLFF
TGTGCCAGCAGCCAAGGGCAGACTAATGAAAAACTGTTTTTT
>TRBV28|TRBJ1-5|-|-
CASSSEDRNQPQHF
TGTGCCAGCAGTTCCGAAGACAGAAATCAGCCCCAGCATTTT
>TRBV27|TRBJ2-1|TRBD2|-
CASSLRTSGSSSEQFF
TGTGCCAGCAGTTTGCGGACTAGCGGGAGTTCGAGTGAGCAGTTCTTC
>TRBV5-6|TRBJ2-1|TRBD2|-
CASSPGTSGRRVGNEQFF
TGTGCCAGCAGCCCCGGGACTAGCGGGAGACGGGTTGGGAATGAGCAGTTCTTC
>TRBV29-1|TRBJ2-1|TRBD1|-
CSVVGTGSTNEQFF
TGCAGCGTTGTAGGGACAGGGTCTACGAATGAGCAGTTCTTC
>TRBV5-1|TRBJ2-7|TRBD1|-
CASSFDRGDYEQYF
TGCGCCAGCAGCTTCGACAGGGGAGACTACGAGCAGTACTTC
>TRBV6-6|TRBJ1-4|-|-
CASSYTVGLQNEKLFF
TGTGCCAGCAGTTACACTGTCGGACTTCAGAATGAAAAACTGTTTTTT
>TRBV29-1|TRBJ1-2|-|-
CSATRGEGHGYTF
TGCAGCGCCACGCGGGGGGAGGGCCATGGCTACACCTTC
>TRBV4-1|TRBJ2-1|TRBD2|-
CASSQGAPGLAFDEQFF
TGCGCCAGCAGCCAAGGGGCACCGGGACTAGCGTTCGATGAGCAGTTCTTC
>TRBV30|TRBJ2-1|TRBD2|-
CAWTRTSGVYNEQFF
TGTGCCTGGACCCGGACTAGCGGTGTTTACAATGAGCAGTTCTTC
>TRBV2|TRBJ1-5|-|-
CASSRRGGEGNQPQHF
TGTGCCAGCAGTCGGCGAGGGGGGGAAGGGAATCAGCCCCAGCATTTT
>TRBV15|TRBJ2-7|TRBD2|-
CATSRGSGRAEEQYF
TGTGCCACCAGCAGAGGGAGCGGGAGGGCGGAGGAGCAGTACTTC
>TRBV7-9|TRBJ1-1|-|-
CASSRGGTARAFF
TGTGCCAGCAGCCGTGGTGGGACTGCGAGAGCTTTCTTT
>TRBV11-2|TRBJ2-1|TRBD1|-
CASSLTPGQGYNEQFF
TGTGCCAGCAGCTTGACCCCGGGACAGGGGTACAATGAGCAGTTCTTC
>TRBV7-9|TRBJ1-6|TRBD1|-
CASSWTGSKSSPLHF
TGTGCCAGCAGCTGGACAGGTTCGAAGAGTTCACCCCTCCACTTT
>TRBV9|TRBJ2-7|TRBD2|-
CASSVDPGGPLNEQYF
TGTGCCAGCAGCGTAGATCCGGGAGGGCCTCTCAACGAGCAGTACTTC